These T cell receptor beta chains were read from a single sample in a study of T cells after yellow fever vaccination. TCRdb called the 5' RACE reads again in MiXCR, with one record for every CDR3 protein. The table includes about 320,000 distinct CDR3 sequences, about 6.9% detected once. Sample: PBMCs, taken roughly 45 days after the first yellow fever vaccination. The source of these receptors is a young man who received the YFV17D yellow fever vaccine. The CDR3 runs from the conserved cysteine through the conserved F or W. Fields, in order: J gene, D gene, V gene, clone size, CDR3 protein, CDR3 DNA. A D gene is named only where the DNA matches it firmly. Clone sizes are given selectively: once, few, many, or a class where the clone is expanded.

TRBJ1-1 | TRBD1 | TRBV2 | few | CASIGGQGNMNTEAFF | TGTGCCAGCATCGGGGGACAGGGAAACATGAACACTGAAGCTTTCTTT
TRBJ1-2 | TRBD1 | TRBV7-2 | few | CASSTGQGAAGYTF | TGTGCCAGCAGCACCGGACAGGGGGCGGCTGGCTACACCTTC
TRBJ1-5 | . | TRBV28 | . | CASTPSPGAQPQHF | TGTGCCAGCACTCCTTCCCCAGGGGCGCAGCCCCAGCATTTT
TRBJ2-1 | . | TRBV7-2 | . | CASSLGQRNEQFF | TGTGCCAGCAGCCTGGGACAACGGAATGAGCAGTTCTTC
TRBJ1-4 | . | TRBV30 | . | CAWMPSGNEKLFF | TGTGCCTGGATGCCGTCAGGGAATGAAAAACTGTTTTTT
TRBJ2-5 | . | TRBV20-1 | few | CSARQGGETQYF | TGCAGTGCACGACAGGGAGGAGAGACCCAGTACTTC
TRBJ2-1 | . | TRBV7-9 | . | CASRPAEYGEQFF | TGTGCCAGCAGGCCAGCAGAATATGGTGAGCAGTTCTTC
TRBJ2-7 | . | TRBV5-1 | . | CASKGGSGQYF | TGCGCCAGCAAAGGTGGGAGCGGGCAGTACTTC
TRBJ2-5 | . | TRBV13 | . | CASSYGAWGKGEETQCF | TGTGCCAGCAGCTACGGAGCGTGGGGGAAGGGGGAAGAGACCCAGTGCTTC
TRBJ2-3 | . | TRBV7-9 | many | CASSLEVREYTQYF | TGTGCCAGCAGCTTAGAAGTCAGGGAATATACGCAGTATTTT